This TCR beta chain was recovered during a study of blood T cell repertoires in COVID-19. This clone was seen only once. This CDR3 comprises 14 residues. Trimming removed 4 bases from V and 3 bases from J; junction bases left unmatched: 6. From germline, CDR1 is SGHRS and CDR2 YFSETQ. Assay used: immunoSEQ multiplex PCR; TCRdb lists only in-frame clones, some missing. This table holds about 480,000 clones, nearly 90% found once. The sequencing sample was made of PBMCs or T cells enriched from blood (not recorded which). This chain uses TRBV5-1 with TRBJ1-2; 7 nucleotides agree with TRBD1. This clonotype originated in a woman under 30 with acute COVID-19. In nucleotides, the CDR3 is TGCGCCAGCAGCATCGGACAGGTGTACTATGGCTACACCTTC. The encoded protein is CASSIGQVYYGYTF.